One and the same sample provided the 18 T cell receptor beta chains below, sequenced in a study of T-cell memory formation after mild COVID-19. From the 5' RACE reads, TCRdb called clonotypes with MiXCR, one entry per CDR3 protein. This table has some 440,000 distinct CDR3 sequences, approximately 23% appearing once. Sequencing was performed on PBMCs or a T cell subset sorted from them (not recorded which). The receptor set was obtained from an adult woman who had mild COVID-19 (a few samples of this study predate the infection). Cell type and time point are not known.

This clonotype was picked up a small number of times. This chain uses TRBV4-3 with TRBJ1-1; perhaps TRBD1 as D (5 bases). Germline loops: CDR1 LGHNA, CDR2 YSLEER. This CDR3 has 16 amino acids. Trimming stripped 3 bases from V and 4 bases from J, with 18 bases between. CDR3 nucleotides: TGCGCCAGCAGCCATCATCCCGGAGGAAGGGGCACTGAAGCTTTCTTT. It yields the protein CASSHHPGGRGTEAFF.

This chain links TRBV5-1 with TRBJ2-6; 8 bases line up with TRBD1. V lost 4 bases and J lost 0; bases outside the gene matches: 12. The CDR3 is made up of 19 amino acids. Germline lookup yields CDR1 SGHRS and CDR2 YFSETQ. For the CDR3, the DNA is TGCGCCAGCAGCGGACAGGGTCCGGGCTCTCTCTCTGGGGCCAACGTCCTGACTTTC. This codes for CASSGQGPGSLSGANVLTF.

This chain connects TRBV14 to TRBJ1-2; D remains unclear. V was shortened by 1 base and J by 8 bases, with 5 bases between the two germline ends. The germline V gene has CDR1 SGHDN and CDR2 FVKESK. This CDR3 has 11 residues. DNA for the CDR3: TGTGCCAGCAGCCAAGGTTGGGGCTACACCTTC. Translation: CASSQGWGYTF.

Only a few counts were recorded for this clonotype. V gene TRBV11-2 combines with J gene TRBJ2-5; 9 positions agree with TRBD2. The V gene end was trimmed by 3 bases and the J gene end by 2 bases; junction bases not matched to a gene: 10. Germline V CDR1 and CDR2: SGHAT, FQNNGV. This CDR3 is built from 17 residues. The CDR3 nucleotides are TGTGCCAGCAGCTTCCTGCTAGCGGGGAATTTACAAGAGACCCAGTACTTC. It yields the protein CASSFLLAGNLQETQYF.

The rearrangement uses TRBV10-3 and TRBJ2-7; 8 nucleotides agree with TRBD1. Germline trimming cut 3 bases from V and 5 bases from J; bases unmatched to any gene: 15. Germline values: CDR1 ENHRY, CDR2 SYGVKD. The CDR3 sequence is 17 residues long. CDR3 nucleotides: TGTGCCATCAGTGACCCGCTTGGACAGGGCATCGTGGACGAGCAGTACTTC. Protein: CAISDPLGQGIVDEQYF.

V and J are TRBV7-9 and TRBJ2-1, with 7 bases that match TRBD2. Per germline, CDR1 SEHNR and CDR2 FQNEAQ (reference sequence). This CDR3 region has 15 residues. Unmatched junction bases numbered 4, after V lost 0 bases and J lost 5 bases. CDR3 residues: CASSLASLADNEQFF. As DNA, the CDR3 is TGTGCCAGCAGCTTAGCGAGTCTAGCGGACAATGAGCAGTTCTTC.

This clonotype was recorded a few times. The chain recombines TRBV6-2 or TRBV6-3 with TRBJ2-5; D uncertain. Looked up from germline, CDR1 is MNHEY and CDR2 is SVGEGT. The length of the CDR3 is 12 residues. V lost 6 bases and J lost 3, with 8 bases in between. The CDR3: CASSRREETQYF. CDR3 coding DNA: TGTGCCAGCAGCCGGCGAGAAGAGACCCAGTACTTC.

Only a few counts were recorded for this clonotype. The chain is built from TRBV4-3 and TRBJ2-2, with 8 bases fitting TRBD2. V was clipped by 0 bases and J by 5 bases; unmatched bases: 8. This CDR3 has 17 amino acids. The germline V gene encodes CDR1 LGHNA and CDR2 YSLEER. The CDR3 here is CASSQDPSGSYTGELFF. For the CDR3, the DNA is TGCGCCAGCAGCCAAGATCCCAGCGGGAGCTATACCGGGGAGCTGTTTTTT.

This clonotype has more than one count but fewer than ten. The genes are TRBV30 and TRBJ1-6; 8 positions match TRBD1. This CDR3 contains 18 residues. J was trimmed by 7 bases and V by 5 bases; bases with no gene match: 19. Germline V gene sequence: CDR1 GTSNPN, CDR2 SVGIG (reference sequence). CDR3 in DNA: TGTGCCTGGGGTAGGGACAGGTCAACCCGCAAGATCAATTCACCCCTCCACTTT. This translates into CAWGRDRSTRKINSPLHF. The full variable domain, with the rest looked up from reference TRBV30 and TRBJ1-6, is SQTIHQWPATLVQPVGSPLSLECTVEGTSNPNLYWYRQAAGRGLQLLFYSVGIGQISSEVPQNLSASRPQDRQFILSSKKLLLSDSGFYLCAWGRDRSTRKINSPLHFGNGTRLTVT.

The CDR3, as DNA: TGTGCCAGCAGCGCCCGGACAGACCCCTATGGCTACACCTTC. Its translation: CASSARTDPYGYTF. The chain joins TRBV11-3 to TRBJ1-2, with TRBD1 as a possible D gene (6 bases). The CDR3 is made up of 14 amino acids. Trimming removed 5 bases at V and 4 bases at J, with 14 bases between. Germline V gene lookup returns CDR1 SGHNT and CDR2 YENEEA.

The chain is built from TRBV29-1 and TRBJ1-1, with D unclear. Germline V gene lookup returns CDR1 SQVTM and CDR2 ANQGSEA. The CDR3 is made up of 10 amino acids. V was pared by 7 bases and J by 6 bases, with 9 bases between. CDR3 amino acids: CSASDAEAFF. In DNA, the CDR3 is TGCAGCGCCTCGGACGCTGAAGCTTTCTTT.

This sequence joins TRBV24-1 and TRBJ2-1; D unclear. Trimming took 4 bases from V and 5 from J, leaving 23 bases between them. The CDR3 contains 18 residues. The germline gives CDR1 KGHDR, CDR2 SFDVKD. The CDR3 is CATSDTGRNLPANNEQFF. The CDR3 DNA is TGTGCCACCAGTGACACGGGCCGAAACCTCCCCGCCAACAATGAGCAGTTCTTC.

The gene calls are TRBV6-5 and TRBJ1-2, with 8 nucleotides matching TRBD1. The CDR3 has 16 amino acids. The germline CDR1 and CDR2 sequences are MNHEY and SVGAGI. J lost 2 bases, V lost 4 bases, and 9 bases had no gene match. CDR3 DNA sequence: TGTGCCAGCAGTTTAGGGAGACAGGGGAGGAACTATGGCTACACCTTC. As protein: CASSLGRQGRNYGYTF.

The rearrangement links TRBV7-6 to TRBJ2-3; 7 bases agree with TRBD1. This CDR3 has 16 residues. Germline loops: CDR1 SGHVS, CDR2 FNYEAQ. Unmatched junction bases numbered 8, after V lost 4 bases and J lost 1 base. Written as DNA, the CDR3 is TGTGCCAGCAGCTCGCCCCCGGGACAGCGCACAGATACGCAGTATTTT. This codes for CASSSPPGQRTDTQYF.

The chain uses TRBV5-6 and TRBJ2-6, with 10 nucleotides matching TRBD1. The CDR3 length is 17 residues. The germline CDR1 and CDR2 sequences are SGHDT and YYEEEE. The V gene end was trimmed by 6 bases and the J gene end by 1 base; junction bases not matched to a gene: 7. The CDR3 region is CASTRGGQGSGANVLTF. CDR3 DNA sequence: TGTGCCAGCACCCGAGGGGGACAGGGGTCTGGGGCCAACGTCCTGACTTTC.

The chain has TRBV4-3 and TRBJ1-4; no clear D gene. Per germline, CDR1 LGHNA and CDR2 YSLEER. V lost 0 bases and J 3 bases, leaving 8 bases between the germline ends. The CDR3 runs 15 residues. This CDR3 is CASSQDHRPNEKLFF. Written as DNA, the CDR3 is TGCGCCAGCAGCCAAGACCACAGACCTAATGAAAAACTGTTTTTT.

The table lists this clonotype with a few counts. The gene calls are TRBV6-5 and TRBJ1-2; 9 nucleotides match TRBD1. The germline V gene has CDR1 MNHEY and CDR2 SVGAGI. The CDR3 contains 13 residues. Trimming took 5 bases from V and 4 from J; bases not matched to a gene: 2. The CDR3 protein is CASSRGQGYGYTF. CDR3 sequence (DNA): TGTGCCAGCAGTCGGGGACAGGGCTATGGCTACACCTTC.

This clonotype has more than one count but fewer than ten. The chain employs TRBV11-2 and TRBJ2-7; D is undetermined. CDR1 and CDR2 from the germline V gene are SGHAT and FQNNGV. The V end lost 0 bases, the J end lost 6 bases, and 3 bases lay between the germline ends. This CDR3 spans 11 amino acids. The CDR3 DNA sequence: TGTGCCAGCAGCTTAGACGGCGAGCAGTACTTC. Translation: CASSLDGEQYF.